A single sample gave rise to the 18 T cell receptor beta chains below, sequenced in a study of cytomegalovirus exposure and HLA in healthy donors. In the PCR, 60 Vbeta and 13 Jbeta primers were used. Clones were sequenced by immunoSEQ multiplex PCR, and TCRdb holds only the in-frame ones, with some missing. The table has 150,000 to 200,000 clones, roughly four fifths seen once. The sequenced material came from PBMCs. The origin of the receptors is a man between 18 and 35 years old in good health and CMV-seronegative.

The J gene is TRBJ2-7, the V gene TRBV7-8; D gene uncertain. The V and J ends lost 2 bases and 4 bases respectively, with 6 bases between them. The CDR3 spans 12 residues. Germline assignment: CDR1 SGHVS and CDR2 FQNEAQ. The CDR3, as DNA: TGTGCCAGCAGCTTACTCAGATACGAGCAGTACTTC. Residues: CASSLLRYEQYF.

The genes are TRBV5-1 and TRBJ1-1; maybe TRBD1 (6 bases). Trimming left V 4 bases short and J 1 base short, with 17 bases between. Looked up from germline, CDR1 is SGHRS and CDR2 is YFSETQ. CDR3 length equals 16 residues. CDR3 sequence reads: CASSRRQASSNTEAFF. As DNA, the CDR3 is TGCGCCAGCAGCCGACGACAGGCAAGCTCGAACACTGAAGCTTTCTTT.

The genes are TRBV6-5 and TRBJ2-7; 11 bases align to TRBD1. Germline CDR1 and CDR2: MNHEY and SVGAGI. The CDR3 loop spans 15 amino acids. After removal of 7 bases from V and 2 bases from J, the junction contained 7 bases not matched to a gene. The CDR3 here is CASTTTGQGAYEQYF. In nucleotides, the CDR3 is TGTGCCAGCACCACAACGGGACAGGGGGCCTACGAGCAGTACTTC.

V is TRBV27 and J is TRBJ1-5; D gene ambiguous. Germline CDR1 is MNHEY and CDR2 is SMNVEV (reference sequence). The ends were cut back, 6 bases at V and 0 bases at J, with 9 bases in the middle. The CDR3 is 14 residues long. The CDR3 reads CASSYQASNQPQHF. The DNA of the CDR3 is TGTGCCAGCAGCTATCAAGCTAGCAATCAGCCCCAGCATTTT.

The gene calls are TRBV5-8 and TRBJ1-5; D uncertain. Germline CDR1 SGHTS, CDR2 YDEGEE. The CDR3 sequence is 12 residues long. Trimming left V 4 bases short and J 7 bases short, with 9 bases between. This CDR3 reads CASSLRGQPQHF. The CDR3 DNA reads TGTGCCAGCAGCCTCCGAGGGCAGCCCCAGCATTTT.

V gene TRBV2 combines with J gene TRBJ1-2; perhaps TRBD1 as D (6 bases). This CDR3 has 14 residues. Trimming removed 6 bases from V and 0 bases from J, with 11 bases in between. Germline loops: CDR1 SNHLY, CDR2 FYNNEI. CDR3 sequence reads: CASSPTGANYGYTF. CDR3 DNA: TGTGCCAGCAGCCCGACAGGAGCTAACTATGGCTACACCTTC.

Worth noting for this clone: The junction differs from germline at one of its ends, possibly a read error. J is TRBJ2-7 and V is TRBV7-7; D may be TRBD1 (7 bases). The CDR3 contains 19 residues. CDR1 and CDR2 from the germline V gene are SSHAT and FNYEAQ (reference sequence). CDR3 region: CASSYRGDRLSTGPYEQYF. The CDR3 nucleotides are TGTGCTAGCAGCTATCGCGGGGACAGATTATCGACCGGCCCTTACGAGCAGTACTTC.

The genes are TRBV29-1 and TRBJ2-5, with 11 bases aligning to TRBD2. The CDR3 totals 14 residues. Germline V lookup: CDR1 SQVTM, CDR2 ANQGSEA. The junction had 5 bases not matched to a gene; V was cut back by 3 bases and J by 5 bases. The CDR3 coding sequence is TGCAGCGTTGATCCGACTAGCGGGACGGAGACCCAGTACTTC. This encodes CSVDPTSGTETQYF. Drawing the rest from reference TRBV29-1 and TRBJ2-5, the complete variable domain is SAVISQKPSRDICQRGTSLTIQCQVDSQVTMMFWYRQQPGQSLTLIATANQGSEATYESGFVIDKFPISRPNLTFSTLTVSNMSPEDSSIYLCSVDPTSGTETQYFGPGTRLLVL.

V is TRBV10-3 and J is TRBJ2-5; 9 nucleotides align to TRBD2. The V segment lost 2 bases and the J segment 4 bases; nucleotides outside the gene matches: 5. The CDR3 runs 15 residues. Germline V gene data show CDR1 as ENHRY and CDR2 as SYGVKD. This CDR3 reads CAISEPTSGRETQYF. In DNA, the CDR3 is TGTGCCATCAGTGAGCCGACTAGCGGACGAGAGACCCAGTACTTC.

This chain uses TRBV5-1 with TRBJ2-5; 8 nucleotides line up with TRBD2. Looked up from germline, CDR1 is SGHRS and CDR2 is YFSETQ. After removal of 0 bases from V and 1 base from J, the junction contained 5 bases not matched to a gene. The CDR3 totals 16 residues. CDR3 coding DNA: TGCGCCAGCAGCTTGGTAGTAGCGGGGACCCAAGAGACCCAGTACTTC. This encodes CASSLVVAGTQETQYF. The full variable domain, its missing parts supplied by reference TRBV5-1 and TRBJ2-5, is KAGVTQTPRYLIKTRGQQVTLSCSPISGHRSVSWYQQTPGQGLQFLFEYFSETQRNKGNFPGRFSGRQFSNSRSEMNVSTLELGDSALYLCASSLVVAGTQETQYFGPGTRLLVL.

As to this clone: The same CDR3 can be traced to other DNA sequences in this sample. The V and J genes are TRBV7-8 and TRBJ2-7; 8 bases fit TRBD1. The CDR3 length is 16 residues. Germline V gene lookup returns CDR1 SGHVS and CDR2 FQNEAQ. V trimming: 5 bases; J trimming: 5 bases; junction bases outside the gene matches: 14. The DNA of the CDR3 is TGTGCCAGCAGCACCCGGCACGGCGGACAGGGCAACGAGCAGTACTTC. Translating it yields CASSTRHGGQGNEQYF.

V is TRBV29-1 and J is TRBJ2-3; D not certain. CDR3 length: 12 residues. Germline CDR1 is SQVTM and CDR2 is ANQGSEA. V was clipped by 3 bases and J by 2 bases, with 6 bases between them. The CDR3 bases are TGCAGCGTTGATTATTCCACAGATACGCAGTATTTT. Its protein product is CSVDYSTDTQYF.

This clone is a singleton in its sample. V gene TRBV29-1 combines with J gene TRBJ1-1; 11 bases fit TRBD1. J was trimmed by 4 bases and V by 6 bases; bases with no gene match: 7. This CDR3 spans 14 amino acids. Germline lookup yields CDR1 SQVTM and CDR2 ANQGSEA. The CDR3 sequence: CSVEGTGGPTEAFF. DNA of the CDR3: TGCAGCGTCGAGGGGACAGGGGGACCCACTGAAGCTTTCTTT.

This clone showed up just once. The chain couples TRBV29-1 to TRBJ2-1; 8 bases are shared with TRBD2. The CDR3 loop spans 13 amino acids. V was clipped by 5 bases and J by 8 bases; unmatched bases: 8. Per germline, CDR1 SQVTM and CDR2 ANQGSEA. DNA for the CDR3: TGCAGCGTTCGGGGGGGGAGGGGATATGAGCAGTTCTTC. Translated: CSVRGGRGYEQFF.

V gene TRBV6-1 combines with J gene TRBJ1-4; 7 bases match TRBD1. V dropped 7 bases and J dropped 4; count of bases not matched to a gene: 6. The CDR3 length is 14 residues. Germline assignment: CDR1 MNHNS and CDR2 SASEGT. The DNA for the CDR3 is TGTGCCAGCACGCGGGACAGTCTTAATGAAAAACTGTTTTTT. This translates into CASTRDSLNEKLFF.

The rearrangement joins TRBV15 to TRBJ1-4; 8 bases agree with TRBD1. V dropped 5 bases and J dropped 8; count of bases not matched to a gene: 10. Germline V gene lookup returns CDR1 LNHNV and CDR2 YYDKDF (reference sequence). This CDR3 spans 15 amino acids. Here the CDR3 DNA reads TGTGCCACCAGCTCGCGGCAGGGGGCAAACGAAAAACTGTTTTTT. As protein: CATSSRQGANEKLFF.

The CDR3 bases are TGTGCCAGCAGCGTAGGGCAGCGGATGGACACCATATATTTT. Translated, it gives CASSVGQRMDTIYF. The V gene is TRBV9, the J gene TRBJ1-3; no definite D call. Germline assignment: CDR1 SGDLS and CDR2 YYNGEE. This CDR3 has 14 amino acids. Trimming removed 0 bases from V and 8 bases from J, with 12 bases in between.

The chain recombines TRBV6-6 with TRBJ2-5, with D tentatively TRBD2 (6 bases). The CDR3 length is 13 residues. Germline CDR1 and CDR2: MNHNY and SVGAGI (reference sequence). Trimming took 1 base from V and 3 from J, leaving 6 bases between them. CDR3 residues: CASSYWREETQYF. CDR3 DNA sequence: TGTGCCAGCAGTTACTGGAGGGAAGAGACCCAGTACTTC.